Described below is a single T cell receptor (beta chain) sequence and its context. Antigen specificity is unknown. This CDR3 has 14 amino acids. In germline, CDR1 is MNHEY, CDR2 SVGAGI. Unmatched junction bases numbered 6, after V lost 6 bases and J lost 6 bases. Clones were sequenced by immunoSEQ multiplex PCR, and TCRdb holds only the in-frame ones, with some missing. The table lists more than 150,000 clones, around 90% of them singletons. The sample comes from a study of T cell responses to AZD1222 COVID-19 vaccine. Regarding the study as a whole: Of the AZD1222 recipients, only 5 or 6 were seropositive at baseline.

This sequence joins TRBV6-5 and TRBJ1-1; the match to TRBD1 covers 11 bases. The TCR sequence derives from an adult in good health. This specimen consisted of peripheral blood, obtained on day 0 of AZD1222 vaccination. CDR3 in amino acids: CASRKTGQGAEAFF. The CDR3 nucleotides read TGTGCCAGCAGAAAGACGGGACAGGGGGCTGAAGCTTTCTTT.